This TCR beta chain is drawn from a study of cytomegalovirus exposure and HLA in healthy donors. Findings of the study overall: When a later analysis compared HLA-associated TCR beta chains with equally common others, the HLA-associated chains turned out to be more clonally expanded and to have lower generation probabilities.

The CDR3 covers 14 residues. Germline V lookup: CDR1 SSHAT, CDR2 FNYEAQ (reference sequence). About this clone itself: Its target is unknown. The junction shows a germline mismatch at one end, possibly a read error.

Primers for the PCR totalled 60 Vbeta and 13 Jbeta. Data came from immunoSEQ multiplex PCR; TCRdb stores just in-frame clones and leaves some out. The sample carries some 150,000 clones, over 60% recorded once. The chain carries TRBV7-7 and TRBJ2-2, with a tentative D call TRBD1 (5 bases). The sequence derives from a woman in her forties or fifties in good health and CMV-seronegative. Sequenced material: PBMCs. Written as DNA, the CDR3 is TGTGCTAGCAGCGCAGACAGGAACACCGGGGAGCTGTTTTTT. Translated: CASSADRNTGELFF.